Listed here are 22 T cell receptor beta chains from one sample, sequenced in a study of blood T cell repertoires in COVID-19. TCRdb's copy holds only in-frame clones and misses some; the assay was immunoSEQ multiplex PCR. The data show under 250,000 clones, with almost 90% seen just once and less than 3% held by the top ten. The material sequenced was peripheral blood. The receptor set was obtained from a woman aged 60-75 years with acute or convalescent COVID-19.

The rearrangement links TRBV7-9 to TRBJ2-5, with 10 bases that match TRBD1. Germline V gene data show CDR1 as SEHNR and CDR2 as FQNEAQ (reference sequence). The CDR3 is 16 amino acids. V lost 5 bases, J lost 1 base, and 7 bases stayed unmatched. The chain's CDR3 is CASSPGTGVAQETQYF. In nucleotides, the CDR3 is TGTGCCAGCAGCCCCGGGACAGGGGTGGCCCAAGAGACCCAGTACTTC.

The chain is built from TRBV29-1 and TRBJ2-1; TRBD1 is a possible D gene (6 bases). V was pared by 1 base and J by 7 bases, with 11 bases between. CDR3 size: 13 residues. Germline CDR1 SQVTM, CDR2 ANQGSEA. The CDR3 region is CSVEVVQGNEQFF. The CDR3 coding sequence is TGCAGCGTTGAAGTCGTACAGGGAAATGAGCAGTTCTTC.

The chain carries TRBV20-1 and TRBJ1-1; tentative D call: TRBD1 (6 bases). The CDR3 totals 14 residues. V was shortened by 3 bases and J by 4 bases, with 15 bases between the two germline ends. Germline assignment: CDR1 DFQATT and CDR2 SNEGSKA (reference sequence). The CDR3 DNA sequence: TGCAGTGCTAGTAAGGCCAGGGGAAGCACTGAAGCTTTCTTT. Protein: CSASKARGSTEAFF.

J is TRBJ2-1 and V is TRBV1; the listed D gene, TRBD2, was not tested against the DNA. TRBV1 is recorded as a pseudogene. The CDR3 loop spans 19 amino acids. In nucleotides, the CDR3 is TGCACCAGCAGCCAAGATAGAAGGCTAGCTGAATTTTTTGGGGATGAGCAGTTCTTC. The encoded protein is CTSSQDRRLAEFFGDEQFF.

The chain joins TRBV6-1 to TRBJ1-3, with 9 positions matching TRBD1. The ends lost 2 bases at V and 2 bases at J; junction bases unmatched: 13. This CDR3 is built from 19 residues. Germline V gives CDR1 MNHNS, CDR2 SASEGT. The CDR3 is CASSEFAPGQGKPGNTIYF. The CDR3 DNA reads as TGTGCCAGCAGTGAATTTGCACCGGGACAGGGAAAGCCTGGAAACACCATATATTTT.

The rearrangement links TRBV9 to TRBJ1-2; TRBD1 aligns across 10 bases. The CDR3 runs to 16 residues. Germline V gene data show CDR1 as SGDLS and CDR2 as YYNGEE. The junction had 14 bases not matched to a gene; V was cut back by 4 bases and J by 8 bases. CDR3 in amino acids: CASSPRQGAQVQGYTF. In DNA, the CDR3 is TGTGCCAGCAGCCCTCGACAGGGGGCGCAGGTACAGGGCTACACCTTC.

This clone has a handful of counts. The rearrangement uses TRBV3-1 (or the pseudogene TRBV3-2) and TRBJ1-5, with TRBD1 as a possible D gene (5 bases). The CDR3 extends over 13 amino acids. In germline, CDR1 is LGHDT, CDR2 YNNKEL (reference sequence). Trimming left V 4 bases short and J 4 bases short, with 8 bases between. The CDR3 bases are TGTGCCAGCAGCCGCCGACAGAATCAGCCCCAGCATTTT. Translation gives CASSRRQNQPQHF.

A single count supports this clone. This chain connects TRBV19 to TRBJ2-6; 8 nucleotides match TRBD1. The V gene end was trimmed by 5 bases and the J gene end by 0 bases; junction bases not matched to a gene: 3. The CDR3 is 16 residues long. Germline V gene sequence: CDR1 LNHDA, CDR2 SQIVND (reference sequence). The CDR3 DNA reads as TGTGCCAGTAGTTACACAGGGGGCTCTGGGGCCAACGTCCTGACTTTC. Amino acid sequence: CASSYTGGSGANVLTF.

The chain is built from TRBV5-1 and TRBJ2-1, with a tentative D call TRBD1 (6 bases). Deletions cut 3 bases from V and 2 bases from J, with 15 bases between. This CDR3 has 16 residues. In germline, CDR1 is SGHRS, CDR2 YFSETQ. The CDR3 reads CASSSQGSAAYNEQFF. In DNA form, the CDR3 reads TGCGCCAGCAGCTCGCAGGGGTCGGCGGCCTACAATGAGCAGTTCTTC.

The chain has TRBV7-2 and TRBJ1-4; the match to TRBD1 covers 8 bases. There are 18 residues in the CDR3. Germline V lookup: CDR1 SGHTA, CDR2 FQGNSA. Unmatched junction bases numbered 9, after V lost 1 base and J lost 2 bases. CDR3 region: CASSLDGQGRATNEKLFF. The CDR3 DNA reads as TGTGCCAGCAGCTTAGACGGACAGGGAAGGGCCACTAATGAAAAACTGTTTTTT.

The CDR3 DNA sequence: TGTGCCAGCAGAGCAACTGACCGCGGAGAAATTGAAAAACTGTTTTTT. This sequence encodes CASRATDRGEIEKLFF. The chain couples TRBV3-1 (or the pseudogene TRBV3-2) to TRBJ1-4; D not certain. From germline, CDR1 is LGHDT and CDR2 YNNKEL (reference sequence). Trimming took off 6 bases at V and 7 bases at J, with 21 bases between the two ends. The CDR3 totals 16 residues.

This rearrangement joins TRBV19 to TRBJ1-5; unclear D gene. The germline gives CDR1 LNHDA, CDR2 SQIVND (reference sequence). The germline V and J ends were trimmed by 5 bases and 0 bases, with 11 bases remaining between them. The CDR3 runs to 15 residues. The CDR3 region has the DNA TGTGCCAGTAGTTCCCTGGAGCATAGCAATCAGCCCCAGCATTTT. Encoded protein: CASSSLEHSNQPQHF.

This sequence joins TRBV3-1 (or the pseudogene TRBV3-2) and TRBJ1-5; no clear D. CDR3 size: 13 residues. Germline lookup yields CDR1 LGHDT and CDR2 YNNKEL (reference sequence). Trimming left V 1 base short and J 11 bases short, with 12 bases between. CDR3 sequence reads: CASSQGYSTAQHF. The DNA of the CDR3 is TGTGCCAGCAGCCAAGGCTACAGTACGGCCCAGCATTTT.

The CDR3 loop reads CASSLVLTGGIGELFF. The CDR3 DNA reads as TGTGCCAGCAGCTTGGTTCTTACAGGGGGAATCGGGGAGCTGTTTTTT. This chain uses TRBV5-5 with TRBJ2-2; 8 positions agree with TRBD1. CDR1 and CDR2 (germline): SGHKS, YYEKEE (reference sequence). The CDR3 is 16 amino acids. V trimming: 0 bases; J trimming: 7 bases; junction bases outside the gene matches: 8.

The V and J genes are TRBV7-9 and TRBJ1-1; a possible D gene is TRBD1 (5 bases). The CDR3 is 15 amino acids. Trimming took off 5 bases at V and 3 bases at J, with 16 bases between the two ends. In germline, CDR1 is SEHNR, CDR2 FQNEAQ (reference sequence). CDR3 protein: CASSPNRGGYTEAFF. CDR3 nucleotides: TGTGCCAGCAGCCCGAACCGGGGGGGATACACTGAAGCTTTCTTT.

This sequence joins TRBV28 and TRBJ1-5, with TRBD1 matching 8 bases. Germline trimming cut 6 bases from V and 7 bases from J; bases unmatched to any gene: 8. The CDR3 spans 14 residues. Germline-derived CDR1 and CDR2 are MDHEN and SYDVKM. The CDR3 sequence: CASSGQGRGQPQHF. CDR3 bases: TGTGCCAGCAGCGGACAGGGCAGAGGCCAGCCCCAGCATTTT. The full variable domain, its missing parts supplied by reference TRBV28 and TRBJ1-5, is DVKVTQSSRYLVKRTGEKVFLECVQDMDHENMFWYRQDPGLGLRLIYFSYDVKMKEKGDIPEGYSVSREKKERFSLILESASTNQTSMYLCASSGQGRGQPQHFGDGTRLSIL.

The CDR3 region is CASSVGSRDTGELFF. Written as DNA, the CDR3 is TGTGCCAGCAGCGTAGGTTCCCGGGACACCGGGGAGCTGTTTTTT. The chain joins TRBV9 to TRBJ2-2; D unclear. CDR3 size: 15 residues. V was clipped by 0 bases and J by 3 bases, with 9 bases between them. Germline assignment: CDR1 SGDLS and CDR2 YYNGEE. Supplemented by reference TRBV9 and TRBJ2-2, the full variable domain reads DSGVTQTPKHLITATGQRVTLRCSPRSGDLSVYWYQQSLDQGLQFLIQYYNGEERAKGNILERFSAQQFPDLHSELNLSSLELGDSALYFCASSVGSRDTGELFFGEGSRLTVL.

This rearrangement joins TRBV30 to TRBJ1-1; unclear D gene. CDR3 length equals 13 residues. Germline V gene lookup returns CDR1 GTSNPN and CDR2 SVGIG (reference sequence). Trimming cost V 0 bases and J 10 bases, with 15 bases left between them. As DNA, the CDR3 is TGTGCCTGGAGTGTACGATCGGCGGAGAGAGCTTTCTTT. Translating it yields CAWSVRSAERAFF.

This clone occurred once. The V and J genes are TRBV6-5 and TRBJ1-4; D is unresolved. Trimming took 6 bases from V and 8 from J, leaving 13 bases between them. From germline, CDR1 is MNHEY and CDR2 SVGAGI. This CDR3 comprises 13 residues. CDR3 residues: CASSRGSPEKLFF. DNA of the CDR3: TGTGCCAGCAGCCGGGGTAGCCCCGAAAAACTGTTTTTT.

Only one count was recorded for this clone. V usage is TRBV7-3 and J usage is TRBJ2-1; 10 nucleotides agree with TRBD1. The trim removed 5 bases at V and 6 bases at J, leaving 7 bases unmatched. The germline CDR1 and CDR2 sequences are SGHTA and FQGTGA. CDR3 length: 15 amino acids. This CDR3 is CASSQDRGRLNEQFF. CDR3 DNA: TGTGCCAGCAGCCAGGACAGGGGGAGACTCAATGAGCAGTTCTTC.

J is TRBJ1-6 and V is TRBV30, with D possibly TRBD1 on 6 matching bases. CDR1 GTSNPN and CDR2 SVGIG come from the germline V gene (reference sequence). The CDR3 is 21 residues long. Trimming removed 0 bases from V and 1 base from J, with 25 bases in between. CDR3 DNA: TGTGCCTGGAGTGTCTTTAGTCGGCGGGGGCGCGACGTATCCTATAATTCACCCCTCCACTTT. Its translation is CAWSVFSRRGRDVSYNSPLHF.

The rearrangement uses TRBV7-3 and TRBJ1-1, with 9 bases identical to TRBD1. CDR1 is SGHTA, CDR2 FQGTGA, per germline. V was pared by 6 bases and J by 1 base, with 9 bases of the junction left unmatched. The CDR3 is made up of 16 amino acids. Written as DNA, the CDR3 is TGTGCCAGCAGACTCGCCGGGACAGGGAAGAACACTGAAGCTTTCTTT. Protein sequence: CASRLAGTGKNTEAFF. The whole variable domain, filled in from reference TRBV7-3 and TRBJ1-1, reads GAGVSQTPSNKVTEKGKYVELRCDPISGHTALYWYRQSLGQGPEFLIYFQGTGAADDSGLPNDRFFAVRPEGSVSTLKIQRTERGDSAVYLCASRLAGTGKNTEAFFGQGTRLTVV.